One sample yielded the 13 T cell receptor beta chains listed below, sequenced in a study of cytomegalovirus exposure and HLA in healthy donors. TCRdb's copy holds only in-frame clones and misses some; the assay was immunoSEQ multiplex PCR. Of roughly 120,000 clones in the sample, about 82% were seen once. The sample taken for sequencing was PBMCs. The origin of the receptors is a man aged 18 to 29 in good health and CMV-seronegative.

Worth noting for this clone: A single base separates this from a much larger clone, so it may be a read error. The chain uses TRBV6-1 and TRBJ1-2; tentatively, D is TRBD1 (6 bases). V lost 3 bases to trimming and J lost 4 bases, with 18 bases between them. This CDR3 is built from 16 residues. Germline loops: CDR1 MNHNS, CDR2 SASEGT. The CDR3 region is CASSETRTEGSYGYTF. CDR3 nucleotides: TGTGCCAGCAGTGAGACCCGGACAGAGGGCTCCTATGGCTACACCTTC.

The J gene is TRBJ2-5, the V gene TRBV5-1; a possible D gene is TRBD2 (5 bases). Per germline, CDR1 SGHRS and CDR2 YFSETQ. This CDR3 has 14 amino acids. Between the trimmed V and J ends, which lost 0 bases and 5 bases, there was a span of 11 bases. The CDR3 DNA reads TGCGCCAGCAGCTTGGGCGGGCTGGGCGAGACCCAGTACTTC. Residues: CASSLGGLGETQYF.

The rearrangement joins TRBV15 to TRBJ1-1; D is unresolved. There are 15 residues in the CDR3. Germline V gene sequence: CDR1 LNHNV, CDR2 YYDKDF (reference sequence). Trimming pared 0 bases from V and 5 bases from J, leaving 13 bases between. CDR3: CATSRDRSRVTEAFF. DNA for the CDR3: TGTGCCACCAGCAGAGATCGAAGTCGAGTTACTGAAGCTTTCTTT.

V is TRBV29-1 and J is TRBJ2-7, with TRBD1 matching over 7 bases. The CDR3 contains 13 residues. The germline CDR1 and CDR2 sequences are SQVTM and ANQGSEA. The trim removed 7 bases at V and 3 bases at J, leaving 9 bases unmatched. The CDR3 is CSAVQGFGYEQYF. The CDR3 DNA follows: TGCAGCGCCGTACAGGGGTTCGGCTACGAGCAGTACTTC.

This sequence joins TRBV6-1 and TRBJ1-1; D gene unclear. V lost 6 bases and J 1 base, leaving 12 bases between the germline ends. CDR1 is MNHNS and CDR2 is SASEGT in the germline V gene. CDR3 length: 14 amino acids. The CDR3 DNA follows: TGTGCCAGCAGCAAGGCTACAGAGAACACTGAAGCTTTCTTT. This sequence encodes CASSKATENTEAFF.

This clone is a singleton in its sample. CDR3 sequence reads: CASSLGGGINQPQHF. CDR3 DNA sequence: TGTGCCAGCAGCTTAGGAGGGGGAATCAATCAGCCCCAGCATTTT. This rearrangement joins TRBV11-2 to TRBJ1-5; D may be TRBD1 (6 bases). The ends were cut back, 1 base at V and 3 bases at J, with 10 bases in the middle. CDR1 is SGHAT, CDR2 FQNNGV, per germline. The CDR3 totals 15 residues.

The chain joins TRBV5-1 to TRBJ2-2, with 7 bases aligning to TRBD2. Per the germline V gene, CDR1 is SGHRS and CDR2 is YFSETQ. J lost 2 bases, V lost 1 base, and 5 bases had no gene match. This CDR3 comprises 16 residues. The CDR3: CASSLYSGGNTGELFF. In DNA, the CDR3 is TGCGCCAGCAGCTTGTATTCGGGAGGAAACACCGGGGAGCTGTTTTTT. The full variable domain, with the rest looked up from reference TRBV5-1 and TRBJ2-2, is KAGVTQTPRYLIKTRGQQVTLSCSPISGHRSVSWYQQTPGQGLQFLFEYFSETQRNKGNFPGRFSGRQFSNSRSEMNVSTLELGDSALYLCASSLYSGGNTGELFFGEGSRLTVL.

Written as DNA, the CDR3 is TGTGCCAGCAGCCGACGGGGGACAGGGTCCTACGAGCAGTACTTC. Encoded protein: CASSRRGTGSYEQYF. V usage is TRBV7-9 and J usage is TRBJ2-7; 9 bases are a match to TRBD1. The CDR3 runs to 15 residues. Losses at the gene ends were 5 bases for V and 1 base for J; bases not matched to a gene: 6. Germline-derived CDR1 and CDR2 are SEHNR and FQNEAQ (reference sequence).

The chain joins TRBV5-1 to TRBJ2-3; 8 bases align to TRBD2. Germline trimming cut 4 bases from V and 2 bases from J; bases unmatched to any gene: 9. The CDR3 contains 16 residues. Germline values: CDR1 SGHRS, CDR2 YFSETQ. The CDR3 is CASSLGISGATDTQYF. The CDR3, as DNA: TGCGCCAGCAGCCTAGGGATTAGCGGGGCCACAGATACGCAGTATTTT. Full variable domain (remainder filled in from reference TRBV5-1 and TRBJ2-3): KAGVTQTPRYLIKTRGQQVTLSCSPISGHRSVSWYQQTPGQGLQFLFEYFSETQRNKGNFPGRFSGRQFSNSRSEMNVSTLELGDSALYLCASSLGISGATDTQYFGPGTRLTVL.

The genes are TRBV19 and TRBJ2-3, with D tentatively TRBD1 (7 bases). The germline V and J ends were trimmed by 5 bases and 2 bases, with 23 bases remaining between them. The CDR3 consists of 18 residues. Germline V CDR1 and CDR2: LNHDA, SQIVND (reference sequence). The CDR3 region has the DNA TGTGCCAGTAGTCGTGGAGGGGGCACCTTTCCGGTCACAGATACGCAGTATTTT. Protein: CASSRGGGTFPVTDTQYF. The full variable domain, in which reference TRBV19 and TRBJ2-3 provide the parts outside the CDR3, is DGGITQSPKYLFRKEGQNVTLSCEQNLNHDAMYWYRQDPGQGLRLIYYSQIVNDFQKGDIAEGYSVSREKKESFPLTVTSAQKNPTAFYLCASSRGGGTFPVTDTQYFGPGTRLTVL.

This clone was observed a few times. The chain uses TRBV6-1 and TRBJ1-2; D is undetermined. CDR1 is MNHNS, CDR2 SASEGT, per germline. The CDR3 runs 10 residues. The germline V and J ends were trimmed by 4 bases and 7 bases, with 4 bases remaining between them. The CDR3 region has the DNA TGTGCCAGCAGTGTCGGTGGCTACACCTTC. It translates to CASSVGGYTF.

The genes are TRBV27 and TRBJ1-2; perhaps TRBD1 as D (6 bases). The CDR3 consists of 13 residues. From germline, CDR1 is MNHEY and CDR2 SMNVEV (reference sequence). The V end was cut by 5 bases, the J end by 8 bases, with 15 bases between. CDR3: CASSPGGARGYTF. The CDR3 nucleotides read TGTGCCAGCAGTCCCGGGGGGGCGAGGGGCTACACCTTC.

CDR3 residues: CASSRDRGTYNEQFF. The CDR3 nucleotides are TGTGCCAGCAGTCGCGACAGGGGAACCTACAATGAGCAGTTCTTC. The gene calls are TRBV7-8 and TRBJ2-1, with 8 bases that match TRBD1. The J segment lost 2 bases and the V segment lost 6 bases, leaving 6 bases of the junction unmatched. The CDR3 length is 15 residues. CDR1 is SGHVS, CDR2 FQNEAQ, per germline.